This T cell receptor (beta chain) comes out of a study of cytomegalovirus exposure and HLA in healthy donors. The CDR3 is made up of 15 amino acids. The trim removed 4 bases at V and 8 bases at J, leaving 14 bases unmatched. CDR1 and CDR2 from the germline V gene are SGDLS and YYNGEE. In the PCR, 60 Vbeta and 13 Jbeta primers were used. Only in-frame clones appear in the TCRdb table, and some are missing; sequencing was by immunoSEQ multiplex PCR. This sample lists 150,000 or so clones; its ten largest clones have about 1.2%. This chain links TRBV9 with TRBJ1-2; 7 nucleotides line up with TRBD1. The sample comprised PBMCs. The clonotype was recovered from a woman in her sixties in good health and CMV-seronegative. The DNA of the CDR3 is TGTGCCAGCAGCCTCACAAAAATCAGGGGGGAGGGCTACACCTTC. This sequence encodes CASSLTKIRGEGYTF.